The clone carrying this T cell receptor (beta chain) was recorded a few times. Its matching antigen is unknown. The data stem from a study of T cells after yellow fever vaccination. Background on the study: SMART-Seq v4 Ultra Low Input prepared libraries from low-cell fractions.

Germline assignment: CDR1 KGHDR and CDR2 SFDVKD. Trimming removed 4 bases from V and 6 bases from J, with 9 bases in between. The CDR3 consists of 13 residues. Study-wide results and caveats: Reappearance after the booster was observed for most primary-vaccination clones (roughly 96% CD4, about 86% CD8). Contamination by abundant bulk-population clonotypes could be present in FACS-sorted repertoires.

TCR cDNA, made by 5'RACE template switching, carried an added universal primer site and UMIs. MiXCR was run by TCRdb on the 5' RACE reads, yielding one entry per CDR3 protein. The sample yields about 360,000 distinct CDR3 sequences, about 6.2% seen once. Material: PBMCs, obtained 5 days after the yellow fever booster vaccination. The chain is built from TRBV24-1 and TRBJ2-1; possibly TRBD1 for D (5 bases). The receptor was isolated from a man aged 30-40 years who received the YFV17D yellow fever vaccine. The CDR3 bases are TGTGCCACCAGTGACCTCCAGGGCAATGAGCAGTTCTTC. Protein product: CATSDLQGNEQFF.